The 29 T cell receptor beta chains reported below all come from one sample, sequenced in a study of identical twins. MiXCR, applied by TCRdb to the 5' RACE reads, yields one record per CDR3 protein. This table holds around 280,000 distinct CDR3 sequences, 6.5% to 9.5% found once. This sample also belongs to another study, concerning yellow fever vaccine responses in identical twins.

The source material was memory (CD45RO+) T cells sorted from blood. All receptors derive from a woman under 30 in good health.

This clonotype was observed many times. The rearrangement joins TRBV9 to TRBJ1-1, with D possibly matching TRBD1 (5 bases). CDR3 size: 14 residues. V lost 4 bases to trimming and J lost 3 bases, with 13 bases between them. The germline V gene has CDR1 SGDLS and CDR2 YYNGEE. In nucleotides, the CDR3 is TGTGCCAGCAGCCCCAGACAGTTGGACACTGAAGCTTTCTTT. Amino acid sequence: CASSPRQLDTEAFF.

The chain has TRBV7-9 and TRBJ2-2; D uncertain. The CDR3 totals 11 residues. V was cut by 10 bases and J by 1 base, with 4 bases left in between. The V gene's germline CDR1 is SEHNR and CDR2 FQNEAQ (reference sequence). CDR3 sequence (DNA): TGTGCCACGCAGAACACCGGGGAGCTGTTTTTT. It translates to CATQNTGELFF.

This clonotype has more than one count but fewer than ten. This sequence joins TRBV4-1 and TRBJ2-7, with unresolved D. CDR1 and CDR2 from the germline V gene are MGHRA and YSYEKL. The V end was cut by 2 bases, the J end by 1 base, with 9 bases between. The CDR3 covers 14 residues. The CDR3: CASSQPLRSYEQYF. CDR3 DNA sequence: TGCGCCAGCAGCCAACCCCTTAGATCCTACGAGCAGTACTTC.

This clonotype was found a few times. This sequence joins TRBV18 and TRBJ1-2; D is ambiguous. This CDR3 has 12 amino acids. V was cut by 2 bases and J by 8 bases, with 9 bases left in between. CDR1 and CDR2 from the germline V gene are KGHSH and LQKENI. The CDR3 spells CASSPDGGGYTF. CDR3 sequence (DNA): TGTGCCAGCTCACCAGACGGCGGGGGCTACACCTTC.

This clonotype has only one observation. Being one base from a much bigger clone, this may be a read error. The V call is TRBV10-3, the J call TRBJ1-5; D uncertain. Germline values: CDR1 ENHRY, CDR2 SYGVKD. The CDR3 spans 14 residues. DNA of the CDR3: TGTGGTTCGGGCGAGACGTTGAGCAATCAGCCCCAGCATTTT. The encoded protein is CGSGETLSNQPQHF.

The V and J genes are TRBV6-6 and TRBJ1-6, with no clear D. The germline V gene encodes CDR1 MNHNY and CDR2 SVGAGI (reference sequence). V lost 5 bases and J lost 9, with 5 bases in between. This CDR3 spans 11 amino acids. The CDR3 protein is CASSTGSPLHF. Here the CDR3 DNA reads TGTGCCAGCAGTACCGGTTCACCCCTCCACTTT.

V usage is TRBV6-1 and J usage is TRBJ1-6; D may be TRBD1 (6 bases). The germline CDR1 and CDR2 sequences are MNHNS and SASEGT. V was clipped by 8 bases and J by 7 bases, with 21 bases between them. CDR3 length: 16 residues. CDR3 in DNA: TGTGCCAGCCACCACGGACGGGGGCACCCCAATTCACCCCTCCACTTT. Protein sequence: CASHHGRGHPNSPLHF.

The table lists this clonotype with many counts. The gene calls are TRBV6-2 or TRBV6-3 and TRBJ2-7; D assignment may be TRBD1 or TRBD2 (5 bases each). The CDR3 spans 19 residues. From germline, CDR1 is MNHEY and CDR2 SVGEGT. V lost 6 bases and J lost 0, with 27 bases in between. The CDR3: CASSTNPPGRTSSSYEQYF. The CDR3 DNA follows: TGTGCCAGCAGCACGAACCCCCCGGGACGAACGTCATCCTCCTACGAGCAGTACTTC.

This chain links TRBV25-1 with TRBJ2-3; 8 positions match TRBD2. V lost 1 base to trimming and J lost 3 bases; unmatched junction nucleotides: 6. CDR3 length: 16 amino acids. Germline assignment: CDR1 MGHDK and CDR2 SYGVNS. In DNA form, the CDR3 reads TGTGCCAGCAGTGAATGGCGGCGGGGGGAAACAGATACGCAGTATTTT. This translates into CASSEWRRGETDTQYF.

The V gene is TRBV28, the J gene TRBJ2-1; 15 positions agree with TRBD2. Germline CDR1 is MDHEN and CDR2 is SYDVKM. V shed 6 bases and J 6 bases; nucleotides not matched to a gene: 15. The CDR3 runs 19 residues. This CDR3 reads CASSPWTSGRVRASNEQFF. The CDR3 region has the DNA TGTGCCAGCAGCCCTTGGACTAGCGGGAGGGTAAGGGCCTCCAATGAGCAGTTCTTC.

This clonotype has ten or more counts. The chain uses TRBV5-6 and TRBJ1-1; D is perhaps TRBD1 (5 bases). Trimming left V 4 bases short and J 1 base short, with 14 bases between. This CDR3 is 15 amino acids long. Germline CDR1 is SGHDT and CDR2 is YYEEEE. Here the CDR3 reads CASSPTGRGNTEAFF. CDR3 nucleotides: TGTGCCAGCAGCCCAACCGGGAGGGGGAACACTGAAGCTTTCTTT.

The chain employs TRBV29-1 and TRBJ2-3, with 7 bases fitting TRBD2. This CDR3 has 14 amino acids. With V trimmed by 8 bases and J by 4 bases, 12 bases remained unmatched. Germline CDR1 reads SQVTM; CDR2 reads ANQGSEA. CDR3 coding DNA: TGCAGCACCAGACTAGCCTATCGGGCAGATACGCAGTATTTT. This encodes CSTRLAYRADTQYF.

The table lists this clonotype with a few counts. This chain connects TRBV18 to TRBJ2-5, with TRBD1 as a possible D gene (6 bases). The length of the CDR3 is 14 residues. The germline V gene has CDR1 KGHSH and CDR2 LQKENI. Deletions cut 0 bases from V and 2 bases from J, with 7 bases between. CDR3 amino acids: CASSPPTGQETQYF. The CDR3, as DNA: TGTGCCAGCTCACCACCTACAGGGCAAGAGACCCAGTACTTC.

The J gene is TRBJ2-2, the V gene TRBV5-1; no definite D call. CDR3 length equals 12 residues. V was clipped by 2 bases and J by 7 bases, with 6 bases between them. CDR1 and CDR2 from the germline V gene are SGHRS and YFSETQ. The CDR3 DNA sequence: TGCGCCAGCAGCTTATTAGGCGGGGAGCTGTTTTTT. Its translation: CASSLLGGELFF.

The chain employs TRBV7-2 and TRBJ2-7, with 10 bases identical to TRBD2. Germline V gives CDR1 SGHTA, CDR2 FQGNSA. This CDR3 has 13 amino acids. V gave up 4 bases and J gave up 6 bases; unmatched junction bases: 3. This chain's CDR3 is CASSSSSGSEQYF. CDR3 nucleotide sequence: TGTGCCAGCAGCTCATCTAGCGGGAGCGAGCAGTACTTC.

Only one count was recorded for this clonotype. One end of the junction varies from germline; a read error may be responsible. The J gene is TRBJ2-3, the V gene TRBV3-1, with 11 bases aligning to TRBD2. Germline lookup yields CDR1 LGHDT and CDR2 YNNKEL (reference sequence). This CDR3 spans 16 amino acids. CDR3 protein: CASSQVGTSGTDTQNF. CDR3 nucleotides: TGTGCCAGCAGCCAAGTTGGGACTAGCGGCACAGATACGCAGAATTTT.

V is TRBV6-1 and J is TRBJ2-3; D call uncertain. Trimming took off 8 bases at V and 0 bases at J, with 9 bases between the two ends. The CDR3 consists of 13 residues. The germline gives CDR1 MNHNS, CDR2 SASEGT. DNA for the CDR3: TGTGCCAGCGACGAACAGAGCACAGATACGCAGTATTTT. Its translation is CASDEQSTDTQYF.

This clonotype occurred many times. The V gene is TRBV12-3 or TRBV12-4, the J gene TRBJ2-6; D unresolved. Trimming stripped 6 bases from V and 1 base from J, with 10 bases between. The CDR3 contains 15 residues. CDR3 coding DNA: TGTGCCAGCAGATCGATGGGTTCTGGGGCCAACGTCCTGACTTTC. As protein: CASRSMGSGANVLTF.

This chain connects TRBV7-3 to TRBJ1-2, with 7 bases that match TRBD1. From germline, CDR1 is SGHTA and CDR2 FQGTGA. This CDR3 has 15 residues. V dropped 5 bases and J dropped 5; count of bases not matched to a gene: 11. CDR3 bases: TGTGCCAGCAGCCTCACCCGGGACAGCCATTATGGCTACACCTTC. Translation gives CASSLTRDSHYGYTF.

This clonotype came up a few times. The chain joins TRBV6-5 to TRBJ2-3; D might be TRBD1 (6 bases). Germline CDR1 is MNHEY and CDR2 is SVGAGI. The CDR3 sequence is 14 residues long. V lost 4 bases and J 2 bases, leaving 10 bases between the germline ends. CDR3 residues: CASSLRGITDTQYF. The CDR3 nucleotides read TGTGCCAGCAGTTTAAGGGGGATCACAGATACGCAGTATTTT.

For this clonotype: At one boundary the junction diverges from the germline segment, which might be a read error. This rearrangement joins TRBV20-1 to TRBJ2-5; TRBD2 might be the D (7 bases). The length of the CDR3 is 15 residues. Germline CDR1 and CDR2: DFQATT and SNEGSKA (reference sequence). This CDR3 is CSARPIAGAQKTQYF. In DNA, the CDR3 is TGCAGTGCTAGGCCCATTGCGGGGGCCCAAAAGACCCAGTACTTC.

This clonotype has only a few counts. The chain is built from TRBV28 and TRBJ2-1; D possibly uses TRBD1 or TRBD2 (6 bases each). The CDR3 runs to 13 residues. The germline gives CDR1 MDHEN, CDR2 SYDVKM. Trimming removed 2 bases at V and 5 bases at J, with 7 bases between. The CDR3 sequence: CASSLGGHNEQFF. CDR3 sequence (DNA): TGTGCCAGCAGTTTAGGGGGGCACAATGAGCAGTTCTTC.

The table lists this clonotype with a few counts. This chain joins TRBV12-2 and TRBJ1-1. TRBV12-2 is listed as a pseudogene. The CDR3 has 17 residues. CDR3 coding DNA: TGTGCAAGTCGCTTAGCCCCGAAACAGAACTCGAACACTGAAGCTTTCTTT. This codes for CASRLAPKQNSNTEAFF.

The table lists this clonotype with many counts. The rearrangement joins TRBV20-1 to TRBJ2-5; 9 bases agree with TRBD2. CDR1 and CDR2 from the germline V gene are DFQATT and SNEGSKA (reference sequence). Trimming removed 2 bases from V and 4 bases from J; junction bases left unmatched: 8. The CDR3 contains 15 residues. CDR3 sequence reads: CSARNIAGEVETQYF. As DNA, the CDR3 is TGCAGTGCTAGAAATATAGCGGGAGAGGTAGAGACCCAGTACTTC.

This clonotype has only a few counts. The CDR3 DNA is TGTGCCAGCACCTCGCGAGGGACAGGGAGTTATTCACCCCTCCACTTT. Its protein product is CASTSRGTGSYSPLHF. V usage is TRBV28 and J usage is TRBJ1-6; 9 positions match TRBD1. Germline V gives CDR1 MDHEN, CDR2 SYDVKM. CDR3 size: 16 residues. V trimming: 7 bases; J trimming: 8 bases; junction bases outside the gene matches: 12. Based on the CDR3 plus reference TRBV28 and TRBJ1-6, the full variable domain is DVKVTQSSRYLVKRTGEKVFLECVQDMDHENMFWYRQDPGLGLRLIYFSYDVKMKEKGDIPEGYSVSREKKERFSLILESASTNQTSMYLCASTSRGTGSYSPLHFGNGTRLTVT.

This rearrangement joins TRBV28 to TRBJ2-1; D uncertain. The CDR3 extends over 11 amino acids. Germline CDR1 MDHEN, CDR2 SYDVKM. The germline V and J ends were trimmed by 3 bases and 12 bases, with 9 bases remaining between them. CDR3 DNA: TGTGCCAGCAGTTTGACTCGCCGGCAGTTCTTC. This translates into CASSLTRRQFF.

This clonotype was counted a few times. The chain is built from TRBV5-1 and TRBJ2-1, with TRBD2 matching over 8 bases. Germline values: CDR1 SGHRS, CDR2 YFSETQ. CDR3 size: 16 residues. J was trimmed by 3 bases and V by 0 bases; bases with no gene match: 5. The CDR3 DNA reads as TGCGCCAGCAGCTTGGAAGCGGGAGCTGACTACAATGAGCAGTTCTTC. Protein sequence: CASSLEAGADYNEQFF.

This clonotype was counted many times. This chain joins TRBV11-3 and TRBJ2-3; 9 bases align to TRBD2. This CDR3 has 21 amino acids. J gave up 2 bases and V 4 bases, and 22 bases lay outside the gene matches. Germline CDR1 reads SGHNT; CDR2 reads YENEEA. CDR3 nucleotides: TGTGCCAGCAGCTCCCTTAGGGTAGCCAGCGGGGGGCCAGCGATCACAGATACGCAGTATTTT. As protein: CASSSLRVASGGPAITDTQYF.

This clonotype occurred a few times. CDR3 DNA sequence: TGTGCCAGCAGCTTAGGGGTCTCCAATGAGCAGTTCTTC. Its translation is CASSLGVSNEQFF. V usage is TRBV7-9 and J usage is TRBJ2-1; unclear D gene. Per germline, CDR1 SEHNR and CDR2 FQNEAQ (reference sequence). This CDR3 is 13 amino acids long. Trimming removed 1 base from V and 6 bases from J, with 7 bases in between.